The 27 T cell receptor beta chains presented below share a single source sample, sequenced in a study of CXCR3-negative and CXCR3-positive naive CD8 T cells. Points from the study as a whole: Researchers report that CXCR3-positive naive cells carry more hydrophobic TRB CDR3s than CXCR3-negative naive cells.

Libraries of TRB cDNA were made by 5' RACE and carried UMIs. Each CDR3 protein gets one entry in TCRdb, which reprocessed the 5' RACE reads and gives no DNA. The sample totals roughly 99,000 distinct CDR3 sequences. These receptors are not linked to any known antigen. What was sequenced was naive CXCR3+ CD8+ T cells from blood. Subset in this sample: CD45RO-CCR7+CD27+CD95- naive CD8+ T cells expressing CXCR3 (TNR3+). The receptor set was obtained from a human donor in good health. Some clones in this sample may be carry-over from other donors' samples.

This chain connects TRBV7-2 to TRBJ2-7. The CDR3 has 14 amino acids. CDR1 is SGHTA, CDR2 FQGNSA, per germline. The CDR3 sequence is CASSLGLTTYEQYF.

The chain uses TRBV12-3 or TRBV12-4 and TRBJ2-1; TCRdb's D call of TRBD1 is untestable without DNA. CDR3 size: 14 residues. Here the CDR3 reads CASSPPALKDEQFF.

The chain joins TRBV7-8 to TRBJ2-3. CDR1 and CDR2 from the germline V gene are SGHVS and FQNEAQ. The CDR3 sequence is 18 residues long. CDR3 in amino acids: CASSLGSQLIGVTDTQYF.

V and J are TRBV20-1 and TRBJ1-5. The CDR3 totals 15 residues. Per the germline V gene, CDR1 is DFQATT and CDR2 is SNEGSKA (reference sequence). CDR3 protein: CSARDLQTSNQPQHF.

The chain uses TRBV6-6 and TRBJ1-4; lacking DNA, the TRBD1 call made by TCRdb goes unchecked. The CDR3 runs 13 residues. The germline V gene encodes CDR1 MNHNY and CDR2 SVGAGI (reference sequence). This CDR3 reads CASGGFANEKLFF.

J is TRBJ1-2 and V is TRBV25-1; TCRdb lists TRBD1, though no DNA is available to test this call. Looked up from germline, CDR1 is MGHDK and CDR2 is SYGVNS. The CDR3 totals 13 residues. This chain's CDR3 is CASRRTGEVWLLF.

CDR3 protein: CASSIGQGGPYNEQFF. The rearrangement joins TRBV7-6 to TRBJ2-1; checking the TCRdb D call of TRBD1 is not possible without DNA. The CDR3 consists of 16 residues. From germline, CDR1 is SGHVS and CDR2 FNYEAQ.

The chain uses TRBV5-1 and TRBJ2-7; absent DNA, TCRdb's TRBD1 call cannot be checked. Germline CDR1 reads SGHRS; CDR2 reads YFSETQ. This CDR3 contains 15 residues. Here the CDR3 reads CASSKTGTGDYEQYF.

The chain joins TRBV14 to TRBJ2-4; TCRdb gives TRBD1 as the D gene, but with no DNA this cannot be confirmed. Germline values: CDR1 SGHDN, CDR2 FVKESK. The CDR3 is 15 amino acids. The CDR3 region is CASSHPGQGVYIQYF.

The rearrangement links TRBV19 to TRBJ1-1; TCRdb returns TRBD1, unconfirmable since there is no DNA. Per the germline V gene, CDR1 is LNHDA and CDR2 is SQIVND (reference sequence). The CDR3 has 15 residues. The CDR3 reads CASSAQGLMNTEAFF.

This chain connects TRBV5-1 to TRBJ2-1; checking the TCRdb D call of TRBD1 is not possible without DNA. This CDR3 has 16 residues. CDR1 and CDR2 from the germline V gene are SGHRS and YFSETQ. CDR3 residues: CASKEYGTGGSGEQFF.

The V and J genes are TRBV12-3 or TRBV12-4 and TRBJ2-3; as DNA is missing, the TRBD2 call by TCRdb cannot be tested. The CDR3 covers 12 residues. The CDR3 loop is CVSSGASQTQYF.

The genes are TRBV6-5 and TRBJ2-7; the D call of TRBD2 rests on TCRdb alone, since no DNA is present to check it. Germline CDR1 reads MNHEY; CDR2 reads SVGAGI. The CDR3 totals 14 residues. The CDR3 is CASSLLRGLNEQYF.

The CDR3: CASSLRGIGNTIYF. The chain joins TRBV27 to TRBJ1-3. Germline V gene lookup returns CDR1 MNHEY and CDR2 SMNVEV (reference sequence). The CDR3 has 14 residues.

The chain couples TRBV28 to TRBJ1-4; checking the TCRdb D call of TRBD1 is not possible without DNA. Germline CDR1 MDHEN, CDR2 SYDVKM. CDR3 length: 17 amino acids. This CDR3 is CAIHSATEGVTNEKLFF.

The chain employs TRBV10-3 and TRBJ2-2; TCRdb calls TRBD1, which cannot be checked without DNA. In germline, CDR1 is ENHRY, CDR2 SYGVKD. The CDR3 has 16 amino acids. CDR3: CAISESVPANTGELFF.

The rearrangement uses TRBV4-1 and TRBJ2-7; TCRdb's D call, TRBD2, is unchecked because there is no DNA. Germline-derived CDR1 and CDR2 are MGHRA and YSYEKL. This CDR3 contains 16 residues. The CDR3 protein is CASSQAVAGRPYEQYF.

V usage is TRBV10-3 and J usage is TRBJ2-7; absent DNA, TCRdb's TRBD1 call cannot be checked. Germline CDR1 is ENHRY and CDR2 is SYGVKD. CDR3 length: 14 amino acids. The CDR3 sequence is CAISDVGTVYEQYF.

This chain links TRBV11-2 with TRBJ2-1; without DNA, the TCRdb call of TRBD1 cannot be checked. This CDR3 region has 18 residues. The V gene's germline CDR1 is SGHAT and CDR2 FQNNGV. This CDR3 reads CASSLFPPGSGGGREVFF.

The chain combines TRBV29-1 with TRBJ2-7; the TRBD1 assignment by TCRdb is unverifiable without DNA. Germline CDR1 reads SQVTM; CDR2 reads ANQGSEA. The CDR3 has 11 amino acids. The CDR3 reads CSVGGDHEQYF.

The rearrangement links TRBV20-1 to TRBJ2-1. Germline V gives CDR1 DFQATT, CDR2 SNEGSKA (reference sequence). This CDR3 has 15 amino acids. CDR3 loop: CSATVDGSPYNEQFF.

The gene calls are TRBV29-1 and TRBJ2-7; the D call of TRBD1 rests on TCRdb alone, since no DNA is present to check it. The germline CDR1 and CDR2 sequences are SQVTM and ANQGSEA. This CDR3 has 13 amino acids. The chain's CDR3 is CSAEPQNSYEQYF.

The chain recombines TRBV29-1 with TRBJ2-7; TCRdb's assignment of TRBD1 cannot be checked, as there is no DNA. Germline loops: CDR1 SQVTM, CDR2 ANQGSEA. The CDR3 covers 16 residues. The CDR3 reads CSVENPRGQGPYEQYF.

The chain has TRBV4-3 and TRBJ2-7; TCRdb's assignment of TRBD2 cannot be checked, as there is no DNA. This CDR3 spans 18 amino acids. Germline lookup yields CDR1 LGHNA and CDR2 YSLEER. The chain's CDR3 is CASSPAGQSGAHLGEQYF.

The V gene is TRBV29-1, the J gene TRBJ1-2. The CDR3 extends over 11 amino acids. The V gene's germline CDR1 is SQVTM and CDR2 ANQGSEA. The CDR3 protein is CSVVRTDGYTF.

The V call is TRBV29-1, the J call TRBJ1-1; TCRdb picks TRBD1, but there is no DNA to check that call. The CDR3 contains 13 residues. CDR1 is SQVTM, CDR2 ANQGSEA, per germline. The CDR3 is CSAGDGENTEAFF.

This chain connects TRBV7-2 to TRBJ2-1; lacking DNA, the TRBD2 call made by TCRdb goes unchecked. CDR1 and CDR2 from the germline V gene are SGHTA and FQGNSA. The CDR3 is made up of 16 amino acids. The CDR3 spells CASSSTGRAKNNEQFF.